The present T cell receptor (beta chain) was sequenced within a study of CD8 T cells in Susac syndrome. This CDR3 has 16 residues. Trimming left V 1 base short and J 8 bases short, with 21 bases between. Looked up from germline, CDR1 is SQVTM and CDR2 is ANQGSEA. Reverse transcription of about 0.5 to 1 ug RNA was carried out with random hexamers. The method of amplification for TCR beta CDR3 was immunoSEQ multiplex PCR, covering 54 Vbeta and 13 Jbeta. TCRdb independently ran MiXCR on the immunoSEQ multiplex PCR reads; one entry per CDR3 protein. This table has around 300,000 distinct CDR3 sequences, around 90% appearing once. CD8+ and CD4+ T cells from blood underwent TCR beta sequencing. Stable or active relapsing-remitting multiple sclerosis, untreated and meeting revised McDonald criteria, defined the controls. The CD8+ and CD4+ T cells were isolated magnetically using a negative isolation approach, whereas the TEMRA cells were enriched by FACS.

The V and J genes are TRBV29-1 and TRBJ2-1; D may be TRBD2 (6 bases). The receptor's source is a human donor with multiple sclerosis. The specimen was CD4+ T cells from PBMCs. The CDR3 DNA is TGCAGCGTTGAAGGGCCCCGGGACTGGGGGAACGATGAGCAGTTCTTC. Translated: CSVEGPRDWGNDEQFF.